The source of this T cell receptor beta chain is a study of blood T cell repertoires in COVID-19. Individuals drawn from some 25 US areas were roughly 18 to 100 years old. In assigning cohorts, the study relied on participant-reported clinical history. Per germline, CDR1 SGHDT and CDR2 YYEEEE. The CDR3 has 15 residues. Trimming shortened V by 4 bases and J by 0 bases, and 13 bases separated the two germline ends. Only in-frame clones appear in the TCRdb table, and some are missing; sequencing was by immunoSEQ multiplex PCR. The sample has approximately 180,000 clones; roughly 80% are singletons. This receptor was identified in a woman aged 55-69 years with acute COVID-19. The sequencing input was PBMCs or T cells enriched from blood (not recorded which). J is TRBJ1-1 and V is TRBV5-6, with a possible D match to TRBD1 (5 bases). CDR3 coding DNA: TGTGCCAGCAGCCCGGACACCCTTTTGAACACTGAAGCTTTCTTT. Translation: CASSPDTLLNTEAFF. Variable domain in full (rest from reference TRBV5-6 and TRBJ1-1): DAGVTQSPTHLIKTRGQQVTLRCSPKSGHDTVSWYQQALGQGPQFIFQYYEEEERQRGNFPDRFSGHQFPNYSSELNVNALLLGDSALYLCASSPDTLLNTEAFFGQGTRLTVV.